This section outlines one TCR beta chain sequence together with its context. CDR1 is MNHEY and CDR2 is SMNVEV in the germline V gene (reference sequence). V lost 2 bases, J lost 10 bases, and 10 bases stayed unmatched. CDR3 length equals 16 residues. This entry belongs to a study of glioma-infiltrating T cells after dendritic cell vaccination. Across the whole study: Treatment, given 2003 to 2012, was autologous tumor lysate-pulsed dendritic cell vaccination. Patients received three intradermal dendritic cell vaccine injections at biweekly intervals.

Up to about 2 ug genomic DNA was used for TCRB CDR3 amplification. The primer mix had 60 V beta and 13 J beta primers. The table came from immunoSEQ multiplex PCR; TCRdb's copy has only in-frame clones and leaves some out. Among over 3,000 clones listed, over 85% were seen once. V is TRBV27 and J is TRBJ2-1, with TRBD2 matching 11 bases. Source: blood, taken before dendritic cell vaccination. This TCR was sampled from a human donor with glioblastoma. CDR3 protein: CASSLPSGRRPWEQFF. The DNA for the CDR3 is TGTGCCAGCAGTTTACCTAGCGGGAGGCGTCCTTGGGAGCAGTTCTTC.